The T cell receptor beta chain described here comes from a study of blood T cell repertoires in COVID-19. The germline V gene has CDR1 SNHLY and CDR2 FYNNEI. The CDR3 runs to 12 residues. Trimming cost V 10 bases and J 3 bases; bases outside gene matches: 5. Generated by immunoSEQ multiplex PCR, the TCRdb table keeps only in-frame clones and is missing some. The sample includes around 400,000 clones, roughly nine tenths of them seen just once. This TCR was recovered from a woman in her 40s who had been exposed to COVID-19. The material sequenced was PBMCs or T cells enriched from blood (not recorded which). The chain has TRBV2 and TRBJ1-2, with 7 bases lining up with TRBD1. The CDR3: CAIEGAHYGYTF. CDR3 sequence (DNA): TGTGCCATTGAGGGGGCTCACTATGGCTACACCTTC.